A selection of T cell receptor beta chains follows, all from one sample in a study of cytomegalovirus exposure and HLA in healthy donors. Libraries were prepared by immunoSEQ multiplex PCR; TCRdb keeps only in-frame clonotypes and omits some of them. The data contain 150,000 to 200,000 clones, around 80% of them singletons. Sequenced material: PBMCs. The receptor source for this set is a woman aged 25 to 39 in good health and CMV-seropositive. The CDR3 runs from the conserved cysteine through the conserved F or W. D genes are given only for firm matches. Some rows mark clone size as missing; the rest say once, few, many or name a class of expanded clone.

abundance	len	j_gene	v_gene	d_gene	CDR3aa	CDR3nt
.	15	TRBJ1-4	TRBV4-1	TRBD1	CASSQTGTGGEKLFF	TGCGCCAGCAGCCAAACCGGGACAGGAGGCGAAAAACTGTTTTTT
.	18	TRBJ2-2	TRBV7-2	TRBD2	CASSLARGGPKDTGELFF	TGTGCCAGCAGCTTAGCTAGGGGAGGGCCGAAGGACACCGGGGAGCTGTTTTTT
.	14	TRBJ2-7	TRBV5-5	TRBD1	CASTTGQRGYEQYF	TGTGCCAGCACCACGGGACAGAGAGGCTACGAGCAGTACTTC
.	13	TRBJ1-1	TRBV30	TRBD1	CASRQGGYTEAFF	TGTGCCTCTCGACAGGGCGGGTACACTGAAGCTTTCTTT
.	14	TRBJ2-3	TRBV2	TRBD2	CASSGLAGTDTQYF	TGTGCCAGCAGTGGACTAGCGGGAACAGATACGCAGTATTTT
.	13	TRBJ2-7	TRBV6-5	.	CASSYYGSYEQYF	TGTGCCAGCAGTTACTACGGTTCCTACGAGCAGTACTTC
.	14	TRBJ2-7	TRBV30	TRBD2	CAWSVGLAFYEQYF	TGTGCCTGGAGTGTGGGACTAGCCTTCTACGAGCAGTACTTC
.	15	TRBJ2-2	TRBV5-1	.	CASSLASNSIGELFF	TGCGCCAGCAGCTTGGCCTCTAATAGCATCGGGGAGCTGTTTTTT
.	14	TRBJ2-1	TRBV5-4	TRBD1	CASSLEGQGNEQFF	TGTGCCAGCAGCTTGGAGGGACAGGGGAATGAGCAGTTCTTC
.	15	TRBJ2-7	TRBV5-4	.	CASSLDPDSGYEQYF	TGTGCCAGCAGCTTGGACCCCGACAGTGGGTACGAGCAGTACTTC
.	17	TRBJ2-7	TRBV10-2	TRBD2	CASSESGTSGPSYEQYF	TGCGCCAGCAGTGAGTCTGGGACTAGCGGCCCCTCCTACGAGCAGTACTTC
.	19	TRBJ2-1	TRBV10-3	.	CAISEEGPASLPPYNEQFF	TGTGCCATCAGTGAGGAGGGTCCTGCTTCCCTTCCCCCCTACAATGAGCAGTTCTTC
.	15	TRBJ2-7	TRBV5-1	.	CASSLRDLLGYEQYF	TGCGCCAGCAGCCTGAGGGATCTGCTCGGCTACGAGCAGTACTTC
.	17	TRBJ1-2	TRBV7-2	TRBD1	CASTLGPQGARSYGYTF	TGTGCCAGCACCCTGGGTCCCCAGGGGGCGCGTAGCTATGGCTACACCTTC
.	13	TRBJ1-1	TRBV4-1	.	CASSQDPQGEAFF	TGCGCCAGCAGCCAAGACCCGCAGGGTGAAGCTTTCTTT
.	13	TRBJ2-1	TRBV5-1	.	CASSSSSYNEQFF	TGCGCCAGCAGCTCGAGCTCCTACAATGAGCAGTTCTTC
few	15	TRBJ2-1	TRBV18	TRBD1	CASSPSGTGMNEQFF	TGTGCCAGCTCACCGTCCGGGACAGGGATGAATGAGCAGTTCTTC
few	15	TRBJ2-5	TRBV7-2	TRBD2	CASSLPTSGMETQYF	TGTGCCAGCAGCTTACCTACTAGCGGGATGGAGACCCAGTACTTC
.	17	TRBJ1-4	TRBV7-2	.	CASSLAGYRVRGEKLFF	TGTGCCAGCAGCTTAGCGGGCTACAGGGTTCGGGGTGAAAAACTGTTTTTT
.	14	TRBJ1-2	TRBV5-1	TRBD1	CASSPGQGGYGYTF	TGCGCCAGCAGCCCCGGACAGGGGGGCTATGGCTACACCTTC
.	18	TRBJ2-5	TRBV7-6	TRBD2	CASSSSGGAIYFQETQYF	TGTGCCAGCAGCTCCAGCGGGGGGGCGATCTATTTCCAAGAGACCCAGTACTTC
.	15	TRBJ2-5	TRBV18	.	CASSPLGHRVETQYF	TGTGCCAGCTCACCACTTGGCCATCGGGTGGAGACCCAGTACTTC
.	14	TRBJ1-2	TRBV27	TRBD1	CASSPGGLGYGYTF	TGTGCCAGCAGTCCAGGGGGCTTAGGCTATGGCTACACCTTC
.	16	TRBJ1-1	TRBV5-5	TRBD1	CASSIRDSLWGTEAFF	TGTGCCAGCAGCATCCGGGACAGCCTCTGGGGCACTGAAGCTTTCTTT
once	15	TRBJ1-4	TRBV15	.	CATSRDRLTNEKLFF	TGTGCCACCAGCAGAGATAGATTGACTAATGAAAAACTGTTTTTT
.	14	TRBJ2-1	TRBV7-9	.	CASSLGGLENEQFF	TGTGCCAGCAGCTTAGGGGGACTCGAGAATGAGCAGTTCTTC
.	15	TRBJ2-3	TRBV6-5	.	CASRGDTKPTDTQYF	TGTGCCAGCAGGGGAGACACGAAACCCACAGATACGCAGTATTTT
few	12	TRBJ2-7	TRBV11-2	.	CASRGLAYEQYF	TGTGCCAGCAGGGGGCTGGCATACGAGCAGTACTTC
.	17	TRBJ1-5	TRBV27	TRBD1	CASSLGSAGGGNQPQHF	TGTGCCAGCAGTTTAGGGTCCGCAGGGGGTGGCAATCAGCCCCAGCATTTT
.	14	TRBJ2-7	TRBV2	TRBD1	CASSGQGESGEQYF	TGTGCCAGCAGTGGACAGGGAGAAAGCGGCGAGCAGTACTTC
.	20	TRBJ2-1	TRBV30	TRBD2	CAWSPPGFLAGGPSYNEQFF	TGTGCCTGGAGTCCGCCAGGGTTCCTAGCGGGAGGCCCATCCTACAATGAGCAGTTCTTC
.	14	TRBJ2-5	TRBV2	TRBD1	CASREGQGSETQYF	TGTGCCAGCAGAGAGGGACAGGGATCAGAGACCCAGTACTTC
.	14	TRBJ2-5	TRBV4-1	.	CASSQGTPGETQYF	TGCGCCAGCAGCCAAGGGACTCCCGGGGAGACCCAGTACTTC
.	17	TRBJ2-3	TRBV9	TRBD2	CASSVEGSGDFTDTQYF	TGTGCCAGCAGCGTAGAGGGTAGCGGGGACTTCACAGATACGCAGTATTTT
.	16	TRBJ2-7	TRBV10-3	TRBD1	CAISGTGDRSSYEQYF	TGTGCCATCAGTGGGACAGGCGATAGGAGCTCCTACGAGCAGTACTTC
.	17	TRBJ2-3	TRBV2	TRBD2	CASSRGVAGALTDTQYF	TGTGCCAGCAGTCGCGGGGTAGCGGGGGCCCTCACAGATACGCAGTATTTT
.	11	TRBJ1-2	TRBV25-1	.	CASAGGYGYTF	TGTGCCAGTGCCGGGGGGTATGGCTACACCTTC
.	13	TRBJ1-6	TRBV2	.	CASYRELGSPLHF	TGTGCCAGCTACAGGGAGTTGGGTTCACCCCTCCACTTT
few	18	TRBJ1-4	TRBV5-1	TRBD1	CASSLATVQGRTNEKLFF	TGCGCCAGCAGCTTGGCCACGGTACAGGGGCGAACTAATGAAAAACTGTTTTTT
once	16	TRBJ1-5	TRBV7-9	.	CSSSLEEGASNQPQHF	TGTTCCAGCAGCTTAGAGGAGGGCGCGAGCAATCAGCCCCAGCATTTT
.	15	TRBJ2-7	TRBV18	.	CASSPPGTFSYEQYF	TGTGCCAGCTCCCCCCCGGGGACATTCTCCTACGAGCAGTACTTC
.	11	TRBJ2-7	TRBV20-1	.	CSAEVLWEQYF	TGCAGTGCCGAGGTACTATGGGAGCAGTACTTC
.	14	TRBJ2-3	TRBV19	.	CASSRASDTDTQYF	TGTGCCAGTAGTAGGGCTAGCGACACAGATACGCAGTATTTT
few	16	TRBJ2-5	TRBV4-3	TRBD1	CASSQDGRGRGETQYF	TGCGCCAGCAGCCAAGATGGCAGGGGGCGCGGAGAGACCCAGTACTTC
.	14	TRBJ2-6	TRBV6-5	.	CASRQSSGANVLTF	TGTGCCAGCAGACAAAGCTCTGGGGCCAACGTCCTGACTTTC
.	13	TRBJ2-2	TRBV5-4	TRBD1	CASSATGVGELFF	TGTGCCAGCAGCGCGACAGGGGTCGGGGAGCTGTTTTTT
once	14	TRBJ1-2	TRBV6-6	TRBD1	CASSLEGAENGYTF	TGTGCCAGCAGTTTAGAGGGGGCCGAAAATGGCTACACCTTC
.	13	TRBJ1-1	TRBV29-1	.	CSTYRADDTEAFF	TGCAGCACTTACAGGGCGGATGACACTGAAGCTTTCTTT
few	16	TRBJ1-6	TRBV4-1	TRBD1	CASSQVGRGRGSPLHF	TGCGCCAGCAGCCAAGTGGGCAGGGGGCGAGGATCACCCCTCCACTTT
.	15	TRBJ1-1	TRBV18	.	CASSQIPGSGTEAFF	TGTGCCAGCTCTCAAATCCCGGGTTCGGGCACTGAAGCTTTCTTT
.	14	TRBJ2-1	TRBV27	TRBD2	CASSSLARYNEQFF	TGTGCCAGCAGTTCACTAGCGCGTTACAATGAGCAGTTCTTC